This paragraph covers one T cell receptor (beta chain) sequence. This clone has a handful of counts. Its antigen is still unknown. Per-base qualities were not stored, and no clone one base away is much larger. These data originate in a study of cytotoxic CD8 clonotypes in ibrutinib-treated CLL (dated by TCRdb to the early 2020s). Regarding the study in general: The cohort included around 15 treatment-naive and some twelve relapsed/refractory patients; 17 were IGHV unmutated. Cryopreserved peripheral blood mononuclear cells were collected at three points: before therapy, at response, and at either sustained remission or disease progression. The response samples were drawn at a median of roughly eleven months into treatment, with a range of about 6 to 40 months. Partial responses were observed in 24 patients and complete responses in 2; after a median follow-up of around 68 months, remission was maintained in 15 or so patients and progression was observed in some 12. Longitudinal samples were obtainable from about 30% of the roughly 90 participants in the trial. Every sample from remission and from progressive disease was obtained while the patients were still on ibrutinib. On average, each sample yielded hundreds of thousands of productive templates and about 95,000 productive rearrangements. What the study reported, not specific to this receptor: Sampling times were not matched between patients in sustained remission and patients whose disease was progressing, and lymph node repertoires were not examined. At ibrutinib response clonality went up, during sustained remission it held steady, and at progression it dropped back toward baseline. At baseline, clonality was higher than in age-matched healthy donors and showed a strong correlation with circulating CD8+ T-cell counts. Public clonotypes were found to be uncommon and were observed to contract or remain stable during treatment; the increase in clonality was shown to reflect expansion of private clonotypes at ibrutinib response.

Explained via the paper, the time point label denotes: progressive disease on ibrutinib. For TCR beta library preparation, roughly 2 micrograms of genomic DNA were extracted from the cryopreserved PBMCs. Longitudinal blood samples from CLL patients on ibrutinib monotherapy underwent high-throughput TCR beta sequencing. The patients took part in an open-label, single-center phase 2 trial of ibrutinib monotherapy. Each clonotype received, on average, 10x coverage in deep resolution sequencing performed on a MiSeq, where the target depth lay between 1 in 1 million and 1 in 200,000 T cells. The immunoSEQ hsTCRB Kit was used to generate the TCR beta libraries. Per the authors' processing: Data were analyzed with ImmunoSEQ Data Assistant and ImmunoSEQ Analyzer, with V, D and J genes assigned per IMGT definitions. Clonality, which ranges from 0 to 1, was calculated as one minus the normalized Shannon entropy of productive rearrangement frequencies. Only overrepresented clonotypes making up at least 0.05% of the repertoire of each patient were included in the public clonotype analysis. Repertoires from thirteen age-matched healthy donors in immuneACCESS were used as clonality controls. TCRdb limited this immuneACCESS table to in-frame rearrangements with V and J called. A share of clones is missing; checked studies link under half to unresolved V genes, and the rest is unexplained. V and J calls and clone size are as listed in that table; D and trimming were resolved from the DNA. Recorded for this sample are 250,000 to 350,000 clones; around 69% of them occurred a single time. Roughly 5.7% of the sample lies in the top ten.

The CDR3 contains 15 residues, cysteine and phenylalanine counted. Only CDR3 DNA is held: 45 bases, read in frame from base 1. The junction shows trimming of 5 bases on V and 7 bases on J, and the gene matches do not reach 7 bases of it. CDR1 and CDR2 are read off the germline V gene (reference sequence) as MNHNY and SVGAGI. This TCR was recovered from a human donor with chronic lymphocytic leukemia. The rearranged segments are TRBV6-6 and TRBJ1-5, with 11 junctional bases fitting TRBD1. The sequencing here drew on PBMCs, taken at disease progression, from a patient treated with ibrutinib. The CDR3 sequence is CASSPDRGPEQPQHF. The DNA sequence follows: TGTGCCAGCAGTCCGGACAGGGGGCCAGAACAGCCCCAGCATTTT.